This record covers a single TCR beta chain. The antigen remains unidentified. The Oncomine TCR Beta short-read assay was applied to DNA of cultured CD4+ T cells. TCRdb re-analysed the PCR reads in MiXCR, keeping a single row per CDR3 protein. The sample lists approximately 16,000 distinct CDR3 sequences; about a fifth were seen once. Documented treatment: approximately nine-day PBMC culture with coronavirus spike peptide pools or control peptides (ViraFEST assay). After expanding antigen-specific T cells with peptide pools, ViraFEST sequenced their TCRs. As nucleocapsid antibodies were negative both before and after vaccination, the healthy vaccine recipients showed no prior SARS-CoV-2 infection. These data come from a study of vaccination and CD4 T cells after COVID-19. Turning to the study itself: The study collected post-vaccine samples a median about 71 days after dose two, with a range of 14 to 241.

V shed 6 bases and J 8 bases; nucleotides not matched to a gene: 11. The CDR3 spans 16 residues. The genes are TRBV12-3 or TRBV12-4 and TRBJ1-6; 9 bases match TRBD1. The sequence derives from a human donor who received a COVID-19 vaccine. The source was CD4+ T cells from blood, cultured in vitro, collected before SARS-CoV-2 vaccination. CDR3 sequence (DNA): TGTGCCAGCAGCCCTAGGACAGGGGCAGGGGATTCACCCCTCCACTTT. This encodes CASSPRTGAGDSPLHF.